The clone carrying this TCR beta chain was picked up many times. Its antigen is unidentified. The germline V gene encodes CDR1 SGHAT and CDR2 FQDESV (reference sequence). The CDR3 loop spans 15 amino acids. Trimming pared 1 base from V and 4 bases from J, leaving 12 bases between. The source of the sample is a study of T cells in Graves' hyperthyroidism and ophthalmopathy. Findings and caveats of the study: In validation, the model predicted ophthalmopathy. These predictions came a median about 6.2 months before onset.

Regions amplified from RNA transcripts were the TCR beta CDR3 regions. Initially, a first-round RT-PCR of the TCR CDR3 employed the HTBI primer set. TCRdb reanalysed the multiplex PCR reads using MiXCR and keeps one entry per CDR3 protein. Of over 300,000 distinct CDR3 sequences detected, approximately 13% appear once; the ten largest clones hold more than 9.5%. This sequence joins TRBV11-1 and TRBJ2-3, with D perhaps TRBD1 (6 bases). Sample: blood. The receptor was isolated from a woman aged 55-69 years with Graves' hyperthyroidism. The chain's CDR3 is CASSLVAGASDTQYF. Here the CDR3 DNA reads TGTGCCAGCAGCTTAGTAGCAGGGGCTTCAGATACGCAGTATTTT.